Listed here are 9 T cell receptor beta chains from one sample, sequenced in a study of T-cell reconstitution after alpha-beta-depleted transplantation in children. Unique molecular identifiers were built into the TCRbeta library. From the PCR reads, TCRdb called clonotypes with MiXCR, one entry per CDR3 protein. The sample records fewer than 550,000 distinct CDR3 sequences, 9.5% to 12% being singletons. Here the sequenced sample was PBMCs, mostly from graft donor cells, taken 180 days after TCRalphabeta/CD19-depleted stem cell transplant. The source is a female patient aged 2 to 10 who had a stem cell transplant for aplastic anemia, so the T cells may come from the graft donor.

This clonotype was detected only a few times. The chain links TRBV6-2 or TRBV6-3 to TRBJ2-1, with D hard to call. The CDR3 covers 14 residues. Germline CDR1 is MNHEY and CDR2 is SVGEGT. V was shortened by 2 bases and J by 3 bases, with 8 bases between the two germline ends. The CDR3 reads CASSYGTNYNEQFF. DNA of the CDR3: TGTGCCAGCAGTTACGGAACAAACTACAATGAGCAGTTCTTC.

This clonotype was seen a few times. V usage is TRBV6-2 or TRBV6-3 and J usage is TRBJ2-2; D is unclear. CDR3 length: 13 amino acids. CDR1 and CDR2 (germline): MNHEY, SVGEGT. V was cut by 7 bases and J by 4 bases, with 10 bases left in between. The CDR3 bases are TGTGCCAGCAAAAGCGCCTTCACCGGGGAGCTGTTTTTT. This codes for CASKSAFTGELFF.

V gene TRBV7-2 combines with J gene TRBJ2-3; 11 nucleotides line up with TRBD2. With V trimmed by 0 bases and J by 5 bases, 10 bases remained unmatched. Germline V gene lookup returns CDR1 SGHTA and CDR2 FQGNSA. This CDR3 region has 18 residues. The CDR3 DNA reads as TGTGCCAGCAGCTTAGCGTACACTAGCGGGAGAGTAAGAGATACGCAGTATTTT. The encoded protein is CASSLAYTSGRVRDTQYF.

Here the CDR3 reads CASSLSRGTEAFF. CDR3 in DNA: TGTGCCAGCAGCTTAAGCAGGGGCACTGAAGCTTTCTTT. This sequence joins TRBV7-2 and TRBJ1-1; D might be TRBD1 (6 bases). The length of the CDR3 is 13 residues. With 2 bases removed from V and 4 bases from J, the gap between germline ends came to 8 bases. Germline V gene sequence: CDR1 SGHTA, CDR2 FQGNSA.

The V call is TRBV11-3, the J call TRBJ2-2; 7 bases map to TRBD2. CDR3 length equals 15 residues. CDR1 and CDR2 from the germline V gene are SGHNT and YENEEA. The trim removed 0 bases at V and 2 bases at J, leaving 0 bases unmatched. CDR3 region: CASSLEGLNTGELFF. The CDR3 nucleotides are TGTGCCAGCAGCTTAGAGGGACTAAACACCGGGGAGCTGTTTTTT.

This clonotype was seen repeatedly, ten times or more. The gene calls are TRBV20-1 and TRBJ2-1, with D perhaps TRBD1 or TRBD2 (5 bases each). Trimming took off 3 bases at V and 2 bases at J, with 14 bases between the two ends. This CDR3 has 15 amino acids. Germline-derived CDR1 and CDR2 are DFQATT and SNEGSKA (reference sequence). This CDR3 is CSASRGPLTYNEQFF. In DNA form, the CDR3 reads TGCAGTGCTAGTCGGGGCCCATTAACCTACAATGAGCAGTTCTTC.

This clonotype occurred a few times. The chain couples TRBV29-1 to TRBJ2-1; TRBD2 matches at 11 bases. The CDR3 extends over 14 amino acids. V lost 3 bases and J lost 2; bases outside the gene matches: 0. Germline V gene data show CDR1 as SQVTM and CDR2 as ANQGSEA. The CDR3 DNA sequence: TGCAGCGTTGAGACTAGCGGGGCCTACAATGAGCAGTTCTTC. Protein product: CSVETSGAYNEQFF.

This clonotype was found a few times. This sequence joins TRBV6-2 or TRBV6-3 and TRBJ2-7; D may be TRBD1 (5 bases). V was pared by 2 bases and J by 1 base, with 15 bases between. Per germline, CDR1 MNHEY and CDR2 SVGEGT. This CDR3 has 16 residues. The chain's CDR3 is CASSYRPLDMSYEQYF. The CDR3 DNA follows: TGTGCCAGCAGTTACAGGCCTCTGGACATGTCCTACGAGCAGTACTTC.

The genes are TRBV5-5 and TRBJ2-1, with 8 bases fitting TRBD2. V trimming: 1 base; J trimming: 9 bases; junction bases outside the gene matches: 9. This CDR3 spans 15 amino acids. CDR1 SGHKS and CDR2 YYEKEE come from the germline V gene (reference sequence). The CDR3 protein is CASSLQASGFIEQFF. The CDR3 DNA is TGTGCCAGCAGCTTGCAGGCTAGCGGGTTCATTGAGCAGTTCTTC.